This T cell receptor (beta chain) appears in the sequencing data of a study of shared clonotypes between healthy human individuals (dated by TCRdb to 2019 to 2021). About the investigation overall: A couple of women and three men aged 18 to 49 years were included in the cohort. The study deeply sequenced blood TCR repertoires of about five healthy adults to estimate repertoire size and the extent of clonotype sharing between individuals. To increase sequencing depth and limit assay-specific biases, TCR repertoire library preparation and sequencing were carried out by different laboratories using diverse techniques. Per donor, three plates each were used for CD4 naive and CD4 memory, two for CD8 naive, and one for CD8 memory. Each donor's leukapheresis produced roughly between about 0.8 and 10 billion PBMCs. The research as a whole found: Larger estimated clonotype richness was generally found for naive subsets than for memory subsets. Rarefaction of sorted-subset datasets indicated incomplete sequencing despite the large sequencing depth. When a few donors were compared, the shared fraction of clonotypes was about 5% for naive CD4, around 3.5% for naive CD8, 2% to 2.5% for memory CD4, and 0.35% to 0.4% for memory CD8. Sampling was restricted to blood, and TCR repertoires in tissue are likely to differ from TCR repertoires in blood. Because the study included only a small number of donors, the genetic and exposure-history diversity represented was limited. Higher generation probabilities were observed for clonotypes shared by all four sorted-subset donors than for non-shared clonotypes. Based on pairwise subsampling, the degree of clonotype sharing among donors was expected to be affected by sequencing depth.

Worth noting for this clone: The target of this receptor is not known. No base qualities exist here, and no much larger clone lies one base off it.

V loses 0 bases of germline sequence and J loses 2 bases, and the interval between the two ends is 12 bases. The germline V gene sets CDR1 to SGDLS and CDR2 to YYNGEE. From the cysteine up to the phenylalanine, the CDR3 has a length of 15 residues. Solely the CDR3 DNA is kept, with 45 bases framed from the first base. TCR CDR3 regions were amplified from genomic DNA by multiplex PCR using the deep immunoSEQ assay. Extracted genomic DNA from each cell subset was spread evenly across all wells of several immunoSEQ 96-well plates, with each plate serving as a replicate. For sorted subsets, approximately 0.2 ug of genomic DNA, equivalent to 25,000 to 30,000 T cell genomes, went into each replicate PCR. The purified libraries were quantified using a Qubit 3.0 fluorometer, sized with a Bioanalyzer 2100, and then quantified again using the KAPA Library Quantification kit. Every immunoSEQ 96-well plate was sequenced on a dedicated single-read 150-cycle Illumina NextSeq 550 flow cell. In the authors' own workflow: Because the immunoSEQ output held only junctional sequences and lacked quality scores, the filtering could not match the filtering applied to full-length reads. Sequences were annotated with PyIR, a Python wrapper for IgBLAST v1.9, using IMGT germline references to assign V/J genes and CDR3. Reads with weak V/J assignments (E-value above 1e-6), missing CDR3, stop codons, out-of-frame junctions, or ambiguous translated residues were removed. V3J clonotypes were defined as sequences sharing the same inferred V gene, J gene, and CDR3 amino acid sequence. Percentage overlap between repertoires was calculated by dividing the number of shared unique clonotypes by the size of the smaller repertoire. Three approaches were used to assess repertoire richness: RTK rarefaction, the Chao1 estimator, and Recon v2.1 estimates of unobserved clonotypes. OLGA was used to compute generation probabilities for all TCRbeta clonotypes that the gDNA method yielded from a few donors. TCRdb took this table from immuneACCESS and kept in-frame rearrangements with V and J called. Such tables lack part of the clones; where checked against another copy, unresolved V genes explain under half of the gap, and the rest is unexplained. The D gene and trimming were derived from the DNA, and the V and J assignments and clone size from that table. The sample table holds under 1,900,000 clones, of which about 98.5% were seen once. Jointly, the top ten make up 0.36% of the sample.

The donors were healthy, HIV-negative adults with no recently reported acute infections or vaccinations. Only Caucasian adults living in Nashville, Tennessee, USA were represented among the donors. CD4+ T cells were enriched by magnetic negative selection, after which naive cells were positively selected on CD45RA and the negative fraction was taken as the memory subset. Blood was obtained by leukapheresis, after which PBMCs were separated by Ficoll-Histopaque density gradient centrifugation and cryopreserved in liquid nitrogen vapor phase. Purity and quantity of every magnetically sorted T cell population were checked by analytical flow cytometry. From each sorted fraction, genomic DNA was isolated and quantified by UV absorbance on a Nanodrop 2000c.

Sample: naive CD4+ T cells sorted from blood. Sample cell subset or site, as interpreted from the label and publication: CD45RA+ positively selected. Recombination connected TRBV9 to TRBJ2-7; tentative D gene TRBD1, with 6 bases matching. The receptor comes from a man aged 30 to 39 in good health. The CDR3 in this case is CASSVGVGGAYEQYF. The DNA sequence follows: TGTGCCAGCAGCGTAGGCGTAGGGGGAGCCTACGAGCAGTACTTC. The CDR3 plus the reference TRBV9 and TRBJ2-7 genes for the other parts give the full variable domain: DSGVTQTPKHLITATGQRVTLRCSPRSGDLSVYWYQQSLDQGLQFLIQYYNGEERAKGNILERFSAQQFPDLHSELNLSSLELGDSALYFCASSVGVGGAYEQYFGPGTRLTVT.